Presented here are 3 T cell receptor beta chains from one specimen sequenced in a study of T cell repertoires in cytomegalovirus infection. No antigen is known for these receptors. Each CDR3 protein is one row after TCRdb ran MiXCR on the reads. The top ten hold about 81% of the sample, which has roughly 120,000 distinct CDR3 sequences, under 30% seen once. Material: CD8+ T cells from cultured PBMCs, obtained from culture after CMV antigen stimulation. The receptors stem from a human donor in good health (CMV status not recorded). Some clones in this sample may be carry-over from other donors' samples.

This clonotype is a singleton in its sample. The chain has TRBV19 and TRBJ1-2, with D possibly matching TRBD1 (5 bases). The CDR3 covers 15 residues. V gave up 4 bases and J gave up 8 bases, with 20 bases separating them. Looked up from germline, CDR1 is LNHDA and CDR2 is SQIVND (reference sequence). The CDR3 sequence is CASSTLRGAAEGYTF. Written as DNA, the CDR3 is TGTGCCAGTAGTACCCTCCGTGGGGCGGCGGAGGGCTACACCTTC.

This clonotype has only a few counts. The chain carries TRBV19 and TRBJ1-6, with TRBD1 matching 10 bases. CDR1 and CDR2 (germline): LNHDA, SQIVND (reference sequence). V shed 5 bases, J shed 6 bases, and the junction held 10 bases outside the gene matches. The length of the CDR3 is 17 residues. CDR3 residues: CASSPRDRGGTNSPLHF. The CDR3, as DNA: TGTGCCAGTAGTCCTCGGGACAGGGGAGGAACTAATTCACCCCTCCACTTT.

As to this clonotype: This may be a read error, as it is one base from a much larger clone. The chain carries TRBV7-2 and TRBJ1-2; 7 bases align to TRBD1. From germline, CDR1 is SGHTA and CDR2 FQGNSA. This CDR3 is 15 amino acids long. V lost 0 bases to trimming and J lost 2 bases; unmatched junction nucleotides: 3. CDR3 in amino acids: CTSSLALQGNYGYTF. DNA of the CDR3: TGTACCAGCAGCTTAGCCTTACAGGGGAACTATGGCTACACCTTC.